This entry concerns a single T cell receptor beta chain. This clonotype was detected ten times or more. The target of this receptor is not known. No much larger clone is present one base from it, and per-base qualities are unavailable. The sample belongs to a study of spatial heterogeneity in lung cancer (dated by TCRdb to between 2018 and 2020). Study-wide context: More beta-chain than alpha-chain transcripts were consistently detected, likely reflecting higher beta-chain transcript abundance. In tumor regions, TCR transcript counts showed a strong correlation with a T cell transcriptional module score from matched bulk RNA-seq. In the raw uncorrected reads, each unique combination of TCR and UMI appeared more than ten times on average. In non-small cell lung cancer, the study made a quantitative comparison of TCR alpha and beta repertoires among multiple tumor regions, matched nontumor lung and blood. TCR repertoire features were related to nonsynonymous mutation counts determined by whole-exome sequencing of tumor tissue. At surgery, both alpha and beta chains were TCR-sequenced in about 200 tumor regions, approximately 64 matched nontumor lung samples and a few dozen PBMC samples.

Spanning cysteine to phenylalanine, the CDR3 consists of 15 amino acids. The CDR3 DNA has 45 bases and is translated from base 1. V and J are trimmed by 1 base and 6 bases, and the gene matches miss 7 bases of the junction. From the germline V gene, CDR1 is SGHTA and CDR2 is FQGNSA. The meaning of the sample's time point label: sample taken at primary tumor resection. Samples were obtained from approximately 77 patients with early-stage, untreated non-small cell lung cancer from the lung TRACERx cohort. Whole RNA extracted from tumor and nontumor lung tissue, or from cryopreserved PBMC samples, was used for TCR sequencing without cell sorting. A patient was chosen for TCR sequencing only when enough RNA was available from at least two tumor regions. Tumor and adjacent nontumor lung specimens were reviewed by a lung pathologist before selection. Libraries were constructed by 5' RACE. TCRdb names NextSeq 500 as the instrument used. To allow correction of PCR and sequencing errors, the TCR library protocol tagged every TCR cDNA molecule with a unique molecular identifier. Concerning the study's data processing: Decombinator tools were used for TCR identification, UMI-based error correction and CDR3 extraction. Expanded TCRs were defined as those above a frequency of 2 per 1,000, corresponding to the top 1% of the tumor frequency distribution. Expanded tumor TCRs statistically deemed absent (corrected P<0.05) from at least one tumor region were classed as regional, and all other expanded tumor TCRs were classed as ubiquitous. Renyi diversity was computed with the R vegan package after each repertoire had been subsampled 100 times to 5,000 TCRs. CDR3 similarity networks were constructed using string-kernel similarity of amino acid triplets, with links drawn between CDR3s whose pairwise similarity was above 0.82. The public reads were quality trimmed at Q25 with fastp and then assembled into clones with MiXCR by TCRdb, keeping productive beta chains. Identical CDR3 proteins give one entry, which carries the most common genes and DNA. The authors' filters were not applied to this entry. The sample table contains more than 20,000 distinct CDR3 sequences; only one count was recorded for around 6.6% of them. Clones ranked in the top ten supply around a tenth of the sample.

Study-wide findings and limitations: Counts of ubiquitous and regional expanded TCRs correlated with counts of ubiquitous and regional nonsynonymous mutations, respectively. The number of expanded intratumoral alpha and beta TCRs correlated with the tumor nonsynonymous mutation count. Confirming at a functional level the hypothesis that regional TCRs recognize regional mutations was considered to require additional single-cell paired TCR alpha and beta sequencing. Estimated TCR-seq coverage of tumor T cells was only around 7.2% for alpha chains and around 14% for beta chains.

Recombination connected TRBV7-2 to TRBJ2-3, with 7 bases aligning to TRBD2. This clonotype was obtained from a male donor with early-stage non-small cell lung cancer. This specimen was lung tumor tissue, taken at surgery. The DNA is as follows: TGTGCCAGCAGCTTAGGGGCGGGAGAGCCGGATACGCAGTATTTT. Its protein product is CASSLGAGEPDTQYF.